This T cell receptor (beta chain) was observed in a study of blood T cells in healthy people across ages. The ends lost 2 bases at V and 2 bases at J; junction bases unmatched: 5. The CDR3 sequence is 16 residues long. Germline CDR1 reads MNHNS; CDR2 reads SASEGT. Using a J-beta primer mix together with a sample-barcoded 5' primer, a second PCR was run for 7 to 11 cycles. TCRdb passed the 5' RACE reads through MiXCR, listing each CDR3 protein once. This table holds around 870,000 distinct CDR3 sequences, 29% found once. Healthy individuals of Caucasian origin from Russia, aged roughly 6 to 95, served as donors. This clonotype has ten or more counts. Its specificity is not known. Study results and caveats: Per million T cells, TCR beta diversity dropped about linearly as age rose.

The specimen sequenced was blood. The chain uses TRBV6-1 and TRBJ2-3; 9 bases fit TRBD1. This TCR derives from a woman aged 80 or older in good health. CDR3 in amino acids: CASSERGDRVTDTQYF. For the CDR3, the DNA is TGTGCCAGCAGTGAACGAGGGGACAGGGTCACAGATACGCAGTATTTT.